One sample yielded the 13 T cell receptor beta chains listed below, sequenced in a study of cytomegalovirus exposure and HLA in healthy donors. This PCR relied on a set of 60 Vbeta primers and 13 Jbeta primers. The protocol was immunoSEQ multiplex PCR, while the TCRdb copy is restricted to in-frame clones and leaves out a portion. The repertoire includes about 60,000 clones, roughly 82% of them detected once, and about 1.6% sits in the top ten. What was sequenced was PBMCs. The receptors here all came from a man aged 25 to 40 in good health and CMV-seronegative.

V gene TRBV6-1 combines with J gene TRBJ2-7; tentative D call: TRBD2 (5 bases). The CDR3 length is 22 residues. The germline CDR1 and CDR2 sequences are MNHNS and SASEGT. Trimming pared 0 bases from V and 0 bases from J, leaving 30 bases between. The CDR3 sequence: CASSEARRRGSSLAAVSYEQYF. The CDR3 DNA reads TGTGCCAGCAGTGAAGCCAGGAGGCGCGGATCTAGCTTGGCGGCCGTCTCCTACGAGCAGTACTTC.

V and J are TRBV5-1 and TRBJ1-2; TRBD1 matches at 8 bases. The germline V gene has CDR1 SGHRS and CDR2 YFSETQ. The CDR3 runs to 14 residues. Trimming cost V 6 bases and J 6 bases; bases outside gene matches: 10. CDR3 in amino acids: CASTNDRGADGYTF. The CDR3, as DNA: TGCGCCAGCACTAATGACAGGGGAGCCGATGGCTACACCTTC.

The chain uses TRBV7-2 and TRBJ1-2; D gene unclear. V was clipped by 5 bases and J by 0 bases, with 13 bases between them. Germline CDR1 is SGHTA and CDR2 is FQGNSA. The CDR3 sequence is 15 residues long. The CDR3 loop reads CASSRGREANYGYTF. The CDR3 DNA reads TGTGCCAGCAGCAGAGGTCGTGAAGCTAACTATGGCTACACCTTC.

The chain uses TRBV7-8 and TRBJ1-4, with a weak D call TRBD1 (5 bases). The V gene lost 3 bases and the J gene lost 3 bases, with 8 bases spanning the gap. This CDR3 contains 14 residues. Germline CDR1 reads SGHVS; CDR2 reads FQNEAQ. CDR3 nucleotides: TGTGCCAGCAGCTTGGGGGGGGCTAATGAAAAACTGTTTTTT. Translating it yields CASSLGGANEKLFF.

The chain joins TRBV6-5 to TRBJ2-5; a possible D gene is TRBD1 (5 bases). The J call is uncertain, as TRBJ2-7 better fits the DNA end. The germline CDR1 and CDR2 sequences are MNHEY and SVGAGI. The CDR3 runs 13 residues. The CDR3 DNA sequence: TGTGCCAGCAGTTACAGGGGTTCCTACGAGCAGTACTTC. Residues: CASSYRGSYEQYF.

The chain recombines TRBV18 with TRBJ2-7, with 7 nucleotides matching TRBD1. Per the germline V gene, CDR1 is KGHSH and CDR2 is LQKENI. The CDR3 length is 14 residues. V lost 6 bases to trimming and J lost 4 bases; unmatched junction nucleotides: 9. The CDR3: CASSPPTGSYEQYF. The CDR3 DNA reads as TGTGCCAGCTCCCCCCCGACAGGGTCGTACGAGCAGTACTTC.

The count of this clone is one. One junction end does not reproduce the germline sequence, and a read error may be involved. The chain joins TRBV28 to TRBJ1-5; possibly TRBD1 for D (5 bases). This CDR3 comprises 12 residues. Germline V gene data show CDR1 as MDHEN and CDR2 as SYDVKM. As DNA, the CDR3 is TGTGCCAGCAGCCCACCGGGGACTCCCCTGCATTTT. This gives the protein CASSPPGTPLHF.

The chain links TRBV14 to TRBJ2-1; the match to TRBD1 covers 8 bases. Losses at the gene ends were 1 base for V and 6 bases for J; bases not matched to a gene: 5. CDR1 and CDR2 (germline): SGHDN, FVKESK. The CDR3 covers 15 residues. Here the CDR3 DNA reads TGTGCCAGCAGCCAAGGACAGGGGATGCTCAATGAGCAGTTCTTC. This codes for CASSQGQGMLNEQFF. Full variable domain (missing parts from reference TRBV14 and TRBJ2-1): EAGVTQFPSHSVIEKGQTVTLRCDPISGHDNLYWYRRVMGKEIKFLLHFVKESKQDESGMPNNRFLAERTGGTYSTLKVQPAELEDSGVYFCASSQGQGMLNEQFFGPGTRLTVL.

V gene TRBV28 combines with J gene TRBJ1-1, with D possibly TRBD1 on 5 matching bases. The CDR3 has 18 amino acids. V was shortened by 4 bases and J by 4 bases, with 25 bases between the two germline ends. Germline values: CDR1 MDHEN, CDR2 SYDVKM. The CDR3 sequence is CASSYFKGKVRPPTEAFF. Here the CDR3 DNA reads TGTGCCAGCAGTTATTTTAAGGGGAAAGTACGCCCGCCCACTGAAGCTTTCTTT.

This clone was observed a single time. The sample contains more than one DNA sequence encoding this CDR3. This rearrangement joins TRBV18 to TRBJ2-7, with 9 bases matching TRBD1. CDR1 and CDR2 (germline): KGHSH, LQKENI. This CDR3 region has 15 residues. The trim removed 0 bases at V and 4 bases at J, leaving 4 bases unmatched. The CDR3 sequence is CASSPPGTGSYEQYF. The CDR3 DNA follows: TGTGCCAGCTCACCACCCGGGACAGGGAGTTACGAGCAGTACTTC.

The chain employs TRBV6-1 and TRBJ2-5; 7 bases agree with TRBD2. V lost 7 bases to trimming and J lost 4 bases; unmatched junction nucleotides: 9. Per germline, CDR1 MNHNS and CDR2 SASEGT. There are 14 residues in the CDR3. CDR3 protein: CASNGGGSGETQYF. CDR3 DNA: TGTGCCAGCAACGGTGGCGGGAGTGGAGAGACCCAGTACTTC.

By its share, this clone is medium-sized. This chain connects TRBV5-6 to TRBJ2-1, with TRBD1 as a possible D gene (6 bases). The CDR3 is 15 amino acids. Trimming removed 0 bases from V and 8 bases from J, with 15 bases in between. CDR1 is SGHDT and CDR2 is YYEEEE in the germline V gene. CDR3 nucleotides: TGTGCCAGCAGCTTGGTCGTGACAGGCCCTTATGAGCAGTTCTTC. This encodes CASSLVVTGPYEQFF. The full variable domain, its missing parts supplied by reference TRBV5-6 and TRBJ2-1, is DAGVTQSPTHLIKTRGQQVTLRCSPKSGHDTVSWYQQALGQGPQFIFQYYEEEERQRGNFPDRFSGHQFPNYSSELNVNALLLGDSALYLCASSLVVTGPYEQFFGPGTRLTVL.

In this sample, this clone turned up a few times. CDR3 amino acids: CASSSSTRQETQYF. Written as DNA, the CDR3 is TGTGCCAGCAGCTCCTCGACAAGGCAAGAGACCCAGTACTTC. J is TRBJ2-5 and V is TRBV7-2; D ambiguous. V lost 4 bases, J lost 2 bases, and 11 bases lay in between. Germline CDR1 SGHTA, CDR2 FQGNSA. This CDR3 comprises 14 residues.